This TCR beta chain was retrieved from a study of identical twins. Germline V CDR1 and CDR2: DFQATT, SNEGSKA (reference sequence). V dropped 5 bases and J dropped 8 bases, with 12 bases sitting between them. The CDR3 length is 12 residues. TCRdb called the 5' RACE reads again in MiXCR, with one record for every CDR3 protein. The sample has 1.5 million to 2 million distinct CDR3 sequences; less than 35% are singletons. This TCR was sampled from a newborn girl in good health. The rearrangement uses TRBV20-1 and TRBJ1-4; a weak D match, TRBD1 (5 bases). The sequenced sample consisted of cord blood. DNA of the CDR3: TGCAGTGCTGTGGAGGGACTCGAAAAACTGTTTTTT. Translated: CSAVEGLEKLFF.